This T cell receptor beta chain was sequenced during a study of CD8 T cells in ankylosing spondylitis. TCRdb itself ran the 5' RACE reads through MiXCR, one entry per CDR3 protein. Here the sample spans around 180,000 distinct CDR3 sequences, 10% to 15% being singletons. V was cut by 6 bases and J by 0 bases, with 20 bases left in between. The CDR3 is made up of 17 amino acids. The sequencing sample was made of blood, either unsorted or a sorted T cell fraction (not recorded which). This clonotype originated in a female donor with ankylosing spondylitis or in good health (not recorded which). The V and J genes are TRBV12-3 or TRBV12-4 and TRBJ1-1; unclear D gene. CDR3 in amino acids: CASSPIHGGSLNTEAFF. The CDR3 region has the DNA TGTGCCAGCAGCCCTATTCACGGAGGCTCCCTGAACACTGAAGCTTTCTTT.